The next 13 T cell receptor beta chains were all read from a single sample in a study of T cell changes during pregnancy in multiple sclerosis. The table came from immunoSEQ multiplex PCR; TCRdb's copy has only in-frame clones and leaves some out. The sample includes roughly 93,000 clones, roughly 92% of them seen just once. This specimen was peripheral blood, taken after pregnancy. The receptors come from a female donor with multiple sclerosis, enrolled in a pregnancy study.

The chain is built from TRBV2 and TRBJ1-1, with D tentatively TRBD1 (5 bases). The CDR3 loop spans 13 amino acids. Germline assignment: CDR1 SNHLY and CDR2 FYNNEI. The ends were cut back, 11 bases at V and 1 base at J, with 14 bases in the middle. In DNA form, the CDR3 reads TGTGCCGTTAGGGGACTTAGGAACACTGAAGCTTTCTTT. Its protein is CAVRGLRNTEAFF.

The chain has TRBV27 and TRBJ1-3; tentative D call: TRBD1 (6 bases). The CDR3 is made up of 17 amino acids. Germline lookup yields CDR1 MNHEY and CDR2 SMNVEV (reference sequence). The V end lost 9 bases, the J end lost 5 bases, and 26 bases lay between the germline ends. The DNA of the CDR3 is TGTGCCAGTATACCCCTCAGCGGGGGGACAAACCGAAACACCATATATTTT. Its protein is CASIPLSGGTNRNTIYF.

V gene TRBV7-2 combines with J gene TRBJ1-2, with 7 bases fitting TRBD1. The length of the CDR3 is 13 residues. V was pared by 5 bases and J by 4 bases, with 4 bases of the junction left unmatched. The germline V gene has CDR1 SGHTA and CDR2 FQGNSA. The CDR3 region is CASSPDRAYGYTF. CDR3 nucleotide sequence: TGTGCCAGCAGCCCCGACAGGGCCTATGGCTACACCTTC.

The chain combines TRBV19 with TRBJ2-7; D unclear. The CDR3 is 12 residues long. With 6 bases removed from V and 0 bases from J, the gap between germline ends came to 6 bases. Germline CDR1 LNHDA, CDR2 SQIVND (reference sequence). CDR3 protein: CASSPSSYEQYF. Written as DNA, the CDR3 is TGTGCCAGTAGCCCGAGCTCCTACGAGCAGTACTTC.

The chain combines TRBV13 with TRBJ2-2; D remains unclear. Germline CDR1 is PRHDT and CDR2 is FYEKMQ (reference sequence). With 0 bases removed from V and 6 bases from J, the gap between germline ends came to 8 bases. This CDR3 region has 14 residues. Here the CDR3 reads CASSLGPRSGELFF. Here the CDR3 DNA reads TGTGCCAGCAGCTTAGGTCCTAGATCCGGGGAGCTGTTTTTT. The full variable domain, rest sourced from reference TRBV13 and TRBJ2-2, is AAGVIQSPRHLIKEKRETATLKCYPIPRHDTVYWYQQGPGQDPQFLISFYEKMQSDKGSIPDRFSAQQFSDYHSELNMSSLELGDSALYFCASSLGPRSGELFFGEGSRLTVL.

CDR3 loop: CAWSLGMDSTLEYGYTF. The CDR3 coding sequence is TGTGCCTGGAGTCTAGGCATGGATTCTACCCTGGAGTATGGCTACACCTTC. This chain uses TRBV30 with TRBJ1-2; no reliable D call. The CDR3 has 17 residues. V was pared by 2 bases and J by 5 bases, with 24 bases between. The V gene's germline CDR1 is GTSNPN and CDR2 SVGIG (reference sequence).

This chain joins TRBV7-9 and TRBJ2-1; 12 nucleotides align to TRBD1. The CDR3 spans 16 residues. The V and J ends lost 5 bases and 7 bases, in that order; junction bases with no gene match: 9. In germline, CDR1 is SEHNR, CDR2 FQNEAQ (reference sequence). The chain's CDR3 is CASSLDLGQGANEQFF. The CDR3 DNA follows: TGTGCCAGCAGCCTAGACCTGGGACAGGGGGCGAATGAGCAGTTCTTC.

The CDR3 spells CASSPRVSDGYTF. CDR3 sequence (DNA): TGTGCCAGCAGCCCCAGGGTGTCAGATGGCTACACCTTC. The chain combines TRBV14 with TRBJ1-2, with TRBD1 as a possible D gene (5 bases). Deletions cut 4 bases from V and 6 bases from J, with 12 bases between. This CDR3 has 13 amino acids. Germline CDR1 is SGHDN and CDR2 is FVKESK.

This sequence joins TRBV4-2 and TRBJ1-1, with D unclear. This CDR3 is built from 11 residues. Germline V gives CDR1 LGHNA, CDR2 YNFKEQ. With 6 bases removed from V and 4 bases from J, the gap between germline ends came to 6 bases. CDR3 region: CASSRGTEAFF. The CDR3, as DNA: TGTGCCAGCAGTCGCGGCACTGAAGCTTTCTTT.

The V and J genes are TRBV29-1 and TRBJ1-1; 7 positions agree with TRBD1. V lost 3 bases, J lost 7 bases, and 8 bases stayed unmatched. CDR1 is SQVTM, CDR2 ANQGSEA, per germline. This CDR3 has 13 residues. Here the CDR3 DNA reads TGCAGCGTTGATGCGGCAGGGGGAGGTGAAGCTTTCTTT. It codes for CSVDAAGGGEAFF. The full variable domain, its missing parts supplied by reference TRBV29-1 and TRBJ1-1, is SAVISQKPSRDICQRGTSLTIQCQVDSQVTMMFWYRQQPGQSLTLIATANQGSEATYESGFVIDKFPISRPNLTFSTLTVSNMSPEDSSIYLCSVDAAGGGEAFFGQGTRLTVV.

This rearrangement joins TRBV11-3 to TRBJ2-1; TRBD1 agrees at 8 bases. J was trimmed by 8 bases and V by 5 bases; bases with no gene match: 5. CDR1 SGHNT and CDR2 YENEEA come from the germline V gene. The CDR3 is 13 residues long. CDR3 loop: CASSIHRGYEQFF. In DNA form, the CDR3 reads TGTGCCAGCAGCATCCACAGGGGGTATGAGCAGTTCTTC.

The chain couples TRBV6-5 to TRBJ2-1; 11 positions agree with TRBD1. V was clipped by 0 bases and J by 5 bases; unmatched bases: 3. Germline CDR1 reads MNHEY; CDR2 reads SVGAGI. The CDR3 extends over 16 amino acids. CDR3 DNA: TGTGCCAGCAGTTACTCCGGGACAGGGGGAAACAATGAGCAGTTCTTC. Residues: CASSYSGTGGNNEQFF.

The chain carries TRBV11-2 and TRBJ2-7, with TRBD1 identical over 7 bases. The CDR3 sequence is 15 residues long. The V segment lost 4 bases and the J segment 6 bases; nucleotides outside the gene matches: 12. In germline, CDR1 is SGHAT, CDR2 FQNNGV. The CDR3 sequence is CASSYGTATHGEQYF. In DNA, the CDR3 is TGTGCCAGCAGCTACGGGACAGCCACCCATGGCGAGCAGTACTTC.